One TCR beta chain is described in this entry. Its antigen remains unidentified. After removal of 2 bases from V and 10 bases from J, the junction contained 8 bases not matched to a gene. From germline, CDR1 is SGHDN and CDR2 FVKESK. The length of the CDR3 is 13 residues. This table comes from immunoSEQ multiplex PCR, and its TCRdb copy is limited to in-frame clones, with some not included. The sample shows approximately 60,000 clones, approximately 83% of them seen only once. This entry is derived from a study of T cell responses to AZD1222 COVID-19 vaccine. Study context: Analysis merged second doses at about 4 or about 12 weeks.

Study conclusions and caveats: Close to half of all spike-specific TCRs reportedly target regions of the variants that are unmutated. Clonal diversity was possibly underestimated, and white British individuals and females predominated among donors.

This chain links TRBV14 with TRBJ2-7; 7 bases line up with TRBD2. Material: peripheral blood, obtained on day 0 of AZD1222 vaccination. This clonotype was sampled from an adult in good health. The CDR3, as DNA: TGTGCCAGCAGCCAATCCCCCGGGGGGAATCAGTACTTC. Residues: CASSQSPGGNQYF.